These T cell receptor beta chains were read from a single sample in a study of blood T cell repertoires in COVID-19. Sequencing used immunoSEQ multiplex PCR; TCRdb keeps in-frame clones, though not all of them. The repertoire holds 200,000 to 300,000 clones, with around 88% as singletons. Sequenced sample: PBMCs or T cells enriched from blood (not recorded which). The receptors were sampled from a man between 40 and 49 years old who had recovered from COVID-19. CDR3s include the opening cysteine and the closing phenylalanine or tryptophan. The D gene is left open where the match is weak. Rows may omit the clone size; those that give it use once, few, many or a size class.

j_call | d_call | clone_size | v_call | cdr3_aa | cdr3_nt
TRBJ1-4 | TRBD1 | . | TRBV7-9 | CASSLVAQDRVLEKLFF | TGTGCCAGCAGCCTAGTAGCCCAGGACAGGGTATTGGAAAAACTGTTTTTT
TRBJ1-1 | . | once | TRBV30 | CAWTSGGPNTEAFF | TGTGCCTGGACATCTGGGGGCCCGAACACTGAAGCTTTCTTT
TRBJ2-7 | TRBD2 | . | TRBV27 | CASSPPQGGSIYEQYF | TGTGCCAGCAGTCCCCCCCAGGGCGGGAGCATATACGAGCAGTACTTC
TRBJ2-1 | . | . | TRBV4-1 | CASSQGAASYNEQFF | TGCGCCAGCAGCCAAGGAGCGGCCTCCTACAATGAGCAGTTCTTC
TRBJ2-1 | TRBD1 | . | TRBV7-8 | CASSIGGLGNEQFF | TGTGCCAGCAGCATAGGGGGCTTGGGCAATGAGCAGTTCTTC
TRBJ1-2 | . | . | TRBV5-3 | CARSWGDPNYGYTF | TGTGCCAGAAGCTGGGGGGACCCTAACTATGGCTACACCTTC
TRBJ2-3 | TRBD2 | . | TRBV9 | CASSVVEGGRTDTQYF | TGTGCCAGCAGCGTAGTCGAGGGAGGGAGGACAGATACGCAGTATTTT
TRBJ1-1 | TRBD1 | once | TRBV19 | CAIFFGQGGYHTEAFF | TGTGCCATCTTCTTCGGACAGGGCGGGTATCACACTGAAGCTTTCTTT
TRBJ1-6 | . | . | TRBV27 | CASSLTGLGSPLHF | TGTGCCAGCAGTTTGACAGGTTTGGGTTCACCCCTCCACTTT
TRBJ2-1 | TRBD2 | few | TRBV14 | CASSQPKGLAGGEQFF | TGTGCCAGCAGCCAACCGAAGGGATTAGCGGGAGGCGAGCAGTTCTTC
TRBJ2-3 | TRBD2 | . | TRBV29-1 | CSPTSLSTDTQYF | TGCAGCCCGACTAGCTTAAGCACAGATACGCAGTATTTT
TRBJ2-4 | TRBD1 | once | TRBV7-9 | CATGPGGALAKNIQYF | TGTGCCACCGGCCCAGGGGGCGCGTTGGCCAAAAACATTCAGTACTTC
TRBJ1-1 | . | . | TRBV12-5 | CASGLESYTEAFF | TGTGCTAGTGGTTTGGAGAGTTACACTGAAGCTTTCTTT
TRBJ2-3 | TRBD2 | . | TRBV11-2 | CASSFSGGRVRIDTQYF | TGTGCCAGCAGCTTCAGCGGGGGGCGGGTCCGGATAGATACGCAGTATTTT
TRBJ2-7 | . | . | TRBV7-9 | CASRKDSPPYEQYF | TGTGCCAGCCGTAAGGACAGTCCTCCCTACGAGCAGTACTTC
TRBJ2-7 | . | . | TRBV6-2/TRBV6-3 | CASSLPTGIYEQYF | TGTGCCAGCAGCCTACCGACAGGAATCTACGAGCAGTACTTC
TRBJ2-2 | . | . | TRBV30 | CAWSIVTGELFF | TGTGCCTGGAGTATAGTGACCGGGGAGCTGTTTTTT
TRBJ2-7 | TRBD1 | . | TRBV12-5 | CASGLVPGQDAEQYF | TGTGCTAGTGGTTTGGTACCGGGACAGGACGCCGAGCAGTACTTC
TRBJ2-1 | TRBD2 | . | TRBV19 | CASSKLPSGRGNEQFF | TGTGCCAGTAGTAAATTGCCTAGCGGGAGAGGCAATGAGCAGTTCTTC
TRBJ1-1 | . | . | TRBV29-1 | CSPDLGSFKGQNTEAFF | TGCAGCCCTGATCTCGGGTCTTTTAAGGGACAGAACACTGAAGCTTTCTTT
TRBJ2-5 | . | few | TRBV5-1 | CASSWGGGETQYF | TGCGCCAGCAGCTGGGGGGGCGGCGAGACCCAGTACTTC
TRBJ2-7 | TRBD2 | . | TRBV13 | CASSSGLAGAYEQYF | TGTGCCAGCAGCTCGGGACTAGCGGGAGCCTACGAGCAGTACTTC
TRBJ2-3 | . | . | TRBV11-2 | CASSLSVTTQYF | TGTGCCAGCAGCTTAAGCGTGACTACGCAGTATTTT
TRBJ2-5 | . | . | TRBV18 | CASSPPPLGETQYF | TGTGCCAGCTCACCCCCCCCTCTAGGAGAGACCCAGTACTTC
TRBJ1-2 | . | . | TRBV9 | CASSGQGQVGGYTF | TGTGCCAGCAGCGGCCAGGGGCAGGTTGGTGGCTACACCTTC
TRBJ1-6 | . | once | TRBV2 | CASSEQGSSYNSPLHF | TGTGCCAGCAGTGAACAGGGGAGCTCCTATAATTCACCCCTCCACTTT
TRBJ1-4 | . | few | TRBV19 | CASTVGGRSEKLFF | TGTGCCAGTACCGTAGGGGGTAGGAGTGAAAAACTGTTTTTT
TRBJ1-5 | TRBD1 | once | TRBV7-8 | CASTLIQADRVVAYSNQPQHF | TGTGCCAGCACGCTAATCCAAGCCGACAGGGTCGTCGCTTATAGCAATCAGCCCCAGCATTTT
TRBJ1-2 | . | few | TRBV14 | CASSPRNDKGGGYTF | TGTGCCAGCAGTCCACGAAACGACAAGGGGGGGGGCTACACCTTC
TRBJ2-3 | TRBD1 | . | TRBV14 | CASSPKTGAIDTQYF | TGTGCCAGCAGCCCCAAGACAGGGGCCATAGATACGCAGTATTTT
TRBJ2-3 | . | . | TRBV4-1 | CASSHGPGATDTQYF | TGCGCCAGCAGCCACGGCCCAGGGGCCACAGATACGCAGTATTTT
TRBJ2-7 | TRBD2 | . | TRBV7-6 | CASSPNRLAYEQYF | TGTGCCAGCAGCCCGAACCGACTAGCTTACGAGCAGTACTTC
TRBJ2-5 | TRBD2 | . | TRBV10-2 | CASSDSGTSWGGTQYF | TGCGCCAGCAGTGATTCCGGGACTAGTTGGGGAGGAACCCAGTACTTC
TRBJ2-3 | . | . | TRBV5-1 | CASSLLAGSTDTQYF | TGCGCCAGCAGCTTGTTGGCAGGGAGCACAGATACGCAGTATTTT
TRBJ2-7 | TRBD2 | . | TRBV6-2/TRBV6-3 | CASSLAGGPGEQYF | TGTGCCAGCAGTCTAGCGGGGGGGCCGGGGGAGCAGTACTTC
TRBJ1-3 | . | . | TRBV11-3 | CASSYGTGNTIYF | TGTGCCAGCAGCTACGGGACTGGAAACACCATATATTTT
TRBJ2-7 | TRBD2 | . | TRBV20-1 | CSASGSSGMSSYEQYF | TGCAGTGCTAGTGGGTCTAGCGGGATGAGCTCCTACGAGCAGTACTTC
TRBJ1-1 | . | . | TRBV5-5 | CASSLIRGQPKLNTEAFF | TGTGCCAGCAGCCTGATTAGGGGACAACCGAAGCTGAACACTGAAGCTTTCTTT
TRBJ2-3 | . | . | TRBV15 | CATSRDRGKTDTQYF | TGTGCCACCAGCAGAGACAGGGGCAAGACAGATACGCAGTATTTT
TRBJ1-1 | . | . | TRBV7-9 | CASSLVPRGKNTEAFF | TGTGCCAGCAGCTTAGTACCCAGGGGCAAGAACACTGAAGCTTTCTTT
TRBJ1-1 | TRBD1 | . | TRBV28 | CASSFRGENTEAFF | TGTGCCAGCAGTTTCAGGGGGGAAAACACTGAAGCTTTCTTT
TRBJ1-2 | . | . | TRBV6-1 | CASSESRWTDYGYTF | TGTGCCAGCAGTGAATCGAGATGGACAGACTATGGCTACACCTTC
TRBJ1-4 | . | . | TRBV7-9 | CASSLSQNNEKLFF | TGTGCCAGCAGCTTAAGTCAGAATAATGAAAAACTGTTTTTT
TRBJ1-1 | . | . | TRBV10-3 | CAISELTGEAFF | TGTGCCATCAGTGAGTTGACGGGTGAAGCTTTCTTT
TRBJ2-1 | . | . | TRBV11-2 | CASSLGGSGRGQFF | TGTGCCAGCAGCTTAGGAGGTAGTGGAAGGGGGCAGTTCTTC
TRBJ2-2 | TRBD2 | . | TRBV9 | CASSVGTSGGLTGELFF | TGTGCCAGCAGCGTAGGGACTAGCGGGGGCCTCACCGGGGAGCTGTTTTTT
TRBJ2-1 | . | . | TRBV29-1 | CSVATGGLDNEQFF | TGCAGCGTTGCAACGGGGGGCCTAGACAATGAGCAGTTCTTC